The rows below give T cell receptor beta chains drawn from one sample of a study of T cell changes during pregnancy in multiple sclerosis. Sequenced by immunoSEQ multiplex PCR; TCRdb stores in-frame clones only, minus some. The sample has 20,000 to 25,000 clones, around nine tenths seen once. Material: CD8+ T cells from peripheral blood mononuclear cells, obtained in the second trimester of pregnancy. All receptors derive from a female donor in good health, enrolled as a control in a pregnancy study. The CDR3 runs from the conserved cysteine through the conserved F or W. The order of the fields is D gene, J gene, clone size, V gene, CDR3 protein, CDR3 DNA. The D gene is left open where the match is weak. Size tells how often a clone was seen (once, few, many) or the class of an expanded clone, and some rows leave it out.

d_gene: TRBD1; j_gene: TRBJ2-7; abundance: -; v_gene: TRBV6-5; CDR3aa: CASSYSDRGGDEQYF; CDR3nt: TGTGCCAGCAGTTACTCGGACAGGGGTGGAGACGAGCAGTACTTC
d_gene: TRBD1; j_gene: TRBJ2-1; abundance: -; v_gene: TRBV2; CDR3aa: CASYGTGFYNEQFF; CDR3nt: TGTGCCAGCTACGGGACAGGGTTCTACAATGAGCAGTTCTTC
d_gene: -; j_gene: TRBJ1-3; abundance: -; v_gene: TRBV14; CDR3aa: CASSPRQPNSGNTIYF; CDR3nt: TGTGCCAGCAGCCCTCGACAGCCCAACTCTGGAAACACCATATATTTT
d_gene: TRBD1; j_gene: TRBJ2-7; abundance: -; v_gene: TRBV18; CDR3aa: CASSPTTGNEQYF; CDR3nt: TGTGCCAGCTCACCAACGACAGGGAACGAGCAGTACTTC
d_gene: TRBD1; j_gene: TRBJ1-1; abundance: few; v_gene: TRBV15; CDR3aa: CATSLTGGEYTEAFF; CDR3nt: TGTGCCACCAGCTTGACAGGGGGCGAGTACACTGAAGCTTTCTTT
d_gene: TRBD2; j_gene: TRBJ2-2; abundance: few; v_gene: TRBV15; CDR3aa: CATSRLAGGPGELFF; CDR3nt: TGTGCCACCAGCAGACTAGCGGGGGGGCCCGGGGAGCTGTTTTTT
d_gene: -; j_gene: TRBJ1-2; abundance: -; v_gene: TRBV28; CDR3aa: CASKELGGIYGYTF; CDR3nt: TGTGCCAGCAAGGAATTAGGAGGGATTTATGGCTACACCTTC
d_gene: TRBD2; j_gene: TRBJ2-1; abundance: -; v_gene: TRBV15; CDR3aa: CATSTSGSYNEQFF; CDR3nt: TGTGCCACCAGCACTAGCGGGAGCTACAATGAGCAGTTCTTC
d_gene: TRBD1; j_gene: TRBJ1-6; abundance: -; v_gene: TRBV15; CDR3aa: CATSRDRTGNSPLHF; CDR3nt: TGTGCCACCAGCAGAGATCGGACAGGGAATTCACCCCTCCACTTT
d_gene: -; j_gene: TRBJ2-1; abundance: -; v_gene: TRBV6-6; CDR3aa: CASVSGGGYNEQFF; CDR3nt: TGTGCCAGCGTTTCGGGTGGTGGTTACAATGAGCAGTTCTTC
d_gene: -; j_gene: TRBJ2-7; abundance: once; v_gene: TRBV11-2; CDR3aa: CASSSREPDRHEQYF; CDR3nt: TGTGCCAGCAGCTCCCGGGAGCCTGATAGGCACGAGCAGTACTTC